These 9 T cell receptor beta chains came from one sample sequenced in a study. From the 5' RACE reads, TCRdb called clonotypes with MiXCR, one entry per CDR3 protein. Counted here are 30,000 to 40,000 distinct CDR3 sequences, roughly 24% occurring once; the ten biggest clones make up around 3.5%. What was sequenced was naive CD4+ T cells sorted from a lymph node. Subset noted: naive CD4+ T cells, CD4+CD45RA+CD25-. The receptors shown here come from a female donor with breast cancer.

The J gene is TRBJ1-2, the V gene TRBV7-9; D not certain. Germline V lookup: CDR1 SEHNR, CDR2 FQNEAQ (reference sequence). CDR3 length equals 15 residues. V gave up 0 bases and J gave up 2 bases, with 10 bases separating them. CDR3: CASSLARIENYGYTF. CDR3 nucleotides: TGTGCCAGCAGCTTAGCCAGGATAGAGAACTATGGCTACACCTTC.

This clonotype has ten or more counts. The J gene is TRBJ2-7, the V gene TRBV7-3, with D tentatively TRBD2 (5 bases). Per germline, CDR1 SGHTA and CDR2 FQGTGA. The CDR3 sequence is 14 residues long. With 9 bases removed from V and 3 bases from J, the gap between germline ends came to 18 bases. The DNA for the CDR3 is TGTGCCAGGACTCCAGCGGAAGGATGCTACGAGCAGTACTTC. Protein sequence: CARTPAEGCYEQYF. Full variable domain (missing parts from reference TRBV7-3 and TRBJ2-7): GAGVSQTPSNKVTEKGKYVELRCDPISGHTALYWYRQSLGQGPEFLIYFQGTGAADDSGLPNDRFFAVRPEGSVSTLKIQRTERGDSAVYLCARTPAEGCYEQYFGPGTRLTVT.

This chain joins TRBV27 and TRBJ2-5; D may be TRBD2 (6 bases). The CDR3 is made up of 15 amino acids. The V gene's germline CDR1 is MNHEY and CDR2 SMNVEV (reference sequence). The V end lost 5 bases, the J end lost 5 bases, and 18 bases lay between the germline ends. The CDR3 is CASSPGASAGETQYF. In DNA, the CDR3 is TGTGCCAGCAGTCCCGGGGCTTCCGCGGGGGAGACCCAGTACTTC.

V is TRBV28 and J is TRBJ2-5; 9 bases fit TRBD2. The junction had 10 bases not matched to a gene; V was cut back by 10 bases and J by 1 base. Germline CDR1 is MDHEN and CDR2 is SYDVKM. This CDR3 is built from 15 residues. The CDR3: CANPQRGVPQETQYF. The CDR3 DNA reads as TGTGCCAACCCTCAGCGGGGGGTTCCCCAAGAGACCCAGTACTTC.

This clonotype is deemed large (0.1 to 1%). The CDR3 loop is CASTQGDVSEQFF. CDR3 DNA sequence: TGTGCCAGCACCCAGGGAGACGTCAGTGAGCAGTTCTTC. The V call is TRBV6-2 or TRBV6-3, the J call TRBJ2-1; D assignment may be TRBD1 or TRBD2 (5 bases each). The CDR3 sequence is 13 residues long. V lost 7 bases to trimming and J lost 9 bases, with 16 bases between them. Germline V gene sequence: CDR1 MNHEY, CDR2 SVGEGT.

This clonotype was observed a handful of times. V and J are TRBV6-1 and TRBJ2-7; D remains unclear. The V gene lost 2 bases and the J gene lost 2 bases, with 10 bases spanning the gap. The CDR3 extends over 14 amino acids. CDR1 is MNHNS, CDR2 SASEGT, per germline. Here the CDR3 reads CASSELYGPYEQYF. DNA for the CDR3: TGTGCCAGCAGTGAACTTTATGGACCCTACGAGCAGTACTTC.

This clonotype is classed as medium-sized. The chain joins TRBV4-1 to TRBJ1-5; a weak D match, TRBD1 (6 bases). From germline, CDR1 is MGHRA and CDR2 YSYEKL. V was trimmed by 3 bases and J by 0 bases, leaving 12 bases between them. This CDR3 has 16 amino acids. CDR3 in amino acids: CASSHADSYSNQPQHF. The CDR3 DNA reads TGCGCCAGCAGCCACGCGGACAGTTATAGCAATCAGCCCCAGCATTTT.

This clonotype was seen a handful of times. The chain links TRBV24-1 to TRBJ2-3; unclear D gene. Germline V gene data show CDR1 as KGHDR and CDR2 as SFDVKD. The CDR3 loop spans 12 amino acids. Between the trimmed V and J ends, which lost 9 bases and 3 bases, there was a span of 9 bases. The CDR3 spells CATAYGTDTQYF. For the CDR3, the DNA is TGTGCCACCGCCTATGGAACAGATACGCAGTATTTT.

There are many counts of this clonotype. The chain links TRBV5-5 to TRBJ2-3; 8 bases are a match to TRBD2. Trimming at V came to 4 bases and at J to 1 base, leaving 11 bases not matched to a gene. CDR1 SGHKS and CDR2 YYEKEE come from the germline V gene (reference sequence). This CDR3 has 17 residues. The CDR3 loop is CASSRYPAAGGTDTQYF. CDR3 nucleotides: TGTGCCAGCAGCCGTTACCCTGCAGCGGGGGGCACAGATACGCAGTATTTT. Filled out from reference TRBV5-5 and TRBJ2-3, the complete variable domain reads DAGVTQSPTHLIKTRGQQVTLRCSPISGHKSVSWYQQVLGQGPQFIFQYYEKEERGRGNFPDRFSARQFPNYSSELNVNALLLGDSALYLCASSRYPAAGGTDTQYFGPGTRLTVL.